This T cell receptor (beta chain) stems from a study of Graves' ophthalmopathy and Graves' hyperthyroidism. Germline V gene lookup returns CDR1 SGHRS and CDR2 YFSETQ. This CDR3 is built from 13 residues. V shed 4 bases and J shed 6 bases, with 13 bases lying between them. The authors amplified TCR beta CDR3 regions, and they did so from RNA transcripts for repertoire sequencing. In the first round, RT-PCR was carried out with HTBI primers, and a multiplex PCR formed the second round. TCRdb independently ran MiXCR on the multiplex PCR reads; one entry per CDR3 protein. The sample lists 400,000 to 500,000 distinct CDR3 sequences, around a fifth occurring once.

The source is a woman younger than 35 with stable Graves' hyperthyroidism. Sequencing used peripheral blood. V gene TRBV5-1 combines with J gene TRBJ1-1; possible D gene TRBD1, 6 bases. CDR3 bases: TGCGCCAGCAGCGGAGGGGGTTTTGCTGAAGCTTTCTTT. Translation: CASSGGGFAEAFF.